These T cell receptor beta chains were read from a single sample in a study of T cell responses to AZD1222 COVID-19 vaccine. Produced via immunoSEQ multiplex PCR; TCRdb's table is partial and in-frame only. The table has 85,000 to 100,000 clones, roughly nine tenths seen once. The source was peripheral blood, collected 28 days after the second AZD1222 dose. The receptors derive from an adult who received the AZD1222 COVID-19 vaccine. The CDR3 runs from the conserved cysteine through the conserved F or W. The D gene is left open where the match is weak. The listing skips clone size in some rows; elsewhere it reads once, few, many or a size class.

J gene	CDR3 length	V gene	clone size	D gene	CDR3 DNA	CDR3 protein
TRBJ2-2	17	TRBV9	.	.	TGTGCCAGCAGCGCCAGGGGAGGGACAGGGAACACCGGGGAGCTGTTTTTT	CASSARGGTGNTGELFF
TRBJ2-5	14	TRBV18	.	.	TGTGCCAGCTCACCACCCGGGGTTTCGGAGACCCAGTACTTC	CASSPPGVSETQYF
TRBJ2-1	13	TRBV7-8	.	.	TGTGCCAGCAGCCGGGGGTGGACGGCTGAGCAGTTCTTC	CASSRGWTAEQFF
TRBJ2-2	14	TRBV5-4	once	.	TGTGCCAGCAGTCCAAGCCGGAACACCGGGGAGCTGTTTTTT	CASSPSRNTGELFF
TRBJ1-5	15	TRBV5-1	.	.	TGCGCCAGCAGCTTGGGGCCAGGGGACAATCAGCCCCAGCATTTT	CASSLGPGDNQPQHF
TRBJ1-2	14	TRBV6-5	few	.	TGTGCCAGCAGTTTTACGGCCAGGGGCCATGGCTACACCTTC	CASSFTARGHGYTF
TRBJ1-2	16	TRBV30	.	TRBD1	TGTGCCTGGAGTGTACGACAGGGGGATTTTTTTGGTGGCTACACCTTC	CAWSVRQGDFFGGYTF
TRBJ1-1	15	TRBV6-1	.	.	TGTGCCAGCAGTGAAGCGCGGAGGGGGGCGACTGAAGCTTTCTTT	CASSEARRGATEAFF
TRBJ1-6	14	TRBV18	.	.	TGTGCCAGCTCACCAGGACGAGGGGTATCACCCCTCCACTTT	CASSPGRGVSPLHF
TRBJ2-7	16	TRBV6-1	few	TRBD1	TGTGCCAGCAGTGGGAGGGGACAGGGGGTTTTGAACGAGCAGTACTTC	CASSGRGQGVLNEQYF
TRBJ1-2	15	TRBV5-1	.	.	TGCGCCAGCAGCTTGGTGGGCCGCGCGGTCGGTGGCTACACCTTC	CASSLVGRAVGGYTF